This TCR beta chain was documented in a study of shared clonotypes between healthy human individuals. This clone has only one observation. It was 200 ng DNA, about 30,000 T cell genomes, that sorted-subset replicate PCRs used. Produced via immunoSEQ multiplex PCR; TCRdb's table is partial and in-frame only. The sample consists of around 1.9 million clones, over 85% of them appearing once. Terminally differentiated effector memory CD45RA+ cells were excluded by CCR7 positive selection of CD45RO-negative cells. V was clipped by 0 bases and J by 8 bases, with 15 bases between them. This CDR3 has 15 residues. Germline V lookup: CDR1 SGDLS, CDR2 YYNGEE.

The receptor was derived from a man between 18 and 35 years old in good health. Some clones in this sample may be carry-over from other donors' samples. The J gene is TRBJ2-1, the V gene TRBV9; D uncertain. The material sequenced was naive CD8+ T cells from PBMCs. The CDR3 DNA is TGTGCCAGCAGCGTAGCAGGATTTAACGGCGATGAGCAGTTCTTC. Encoded protein: CASSVAGFNGDEQFF.